These 10 T cell receptor beta chains came from one sample sequenced in a study of blood T cell repertoires in COVID-19. The repertoire was sequenced with immunoSEQ multiplex PCR; TCRdb's copy has only in-frame clones and lacks some. The data show around 320,000 clones, 90% seen once. The sample was PBMCs or T cells enriched from blood (not recorded which). These receptors all come from a woman under 30 with acute COVID-19.

The V gene is TRBV7-6, the J gene TRBJ1-1; a possible D gene is TRBD1 (6 bases). Germline V lookup: CDR1 SGHVS, CDR2 FNYEAQ. Between the trimmed V and J ends, which lost 1 base and 6 bases, there was a span of 12 bases. This CDR3 is 14 amino acids long. The CDR3 here is CASSLEGGLAEAFF. CDR3 DNA sequence: TGTGCCAGCAGCTTAGAGGGGGGGTTAGCTGAAGCTTTCTTT.

The rearrangement links TRBV5-4 to TRBJ1-1, with D possibly matching TRBD1 (5 bases). Germline V gene sequence: CDR1 SGHNT, CDR2 YYREEE (reference sequence). V was shortened by 4 bases and J by 4 bases, with 17 bases between the two germline ends. CDR3 length: 15 residues. In nucleotides, the CDR3 is TGTGCCAGCAGCCTCCTGGGACTTGGGAGCACTGAAGCTTTCTTT. Its translation is CASSLLGLGSTEAFF.

V and J are TRBV5-1 and TRBJ2-1; 8 bases align to TRBD1. The ends lost 5 bases at V and 2 bases at J; junction bases unmatched: 6. Per the germline V gene, CDR1 is SGHRS and CDR2 is YFSETQ. This CDR3 has 15 amino acids. CDR3 region: CASSPTGDTYNEQFF. The CDR3 nucleotides are TGCGCCAGCAGTCCGACAGGGGACACCTACAATGAGCAGTTCTTC.

This chain links TRBV25-1 with TRBJ2-1, with 9 bases identical to TRBD1. The trim removed 3 bases at V and 3 bases at J, leaving 6 bases unmatched. Per the germline V gene, CDR1 is MGHDK and CDR2 is SYGVNS. The CDR3 has 16 residues. The CDR3 here is CASSEIGDRVYNEQFF. The CDR3 nucleotides read TGTGCCAGCAGTGAGATTGGGGACAGGGTCTACAATGAGCAGTTCTTC.

This chain uses TRBV28 with TRBJ2-7; D possibly corresponds to TRBD2 (6 bases). Between the trimmed V and J ends, which lost 6 bases and 0 bases, there was a span of 15 bases. Germline CDR1 reads MDHEN; CDR2 reads SYDVKM. This CDR3 has 15 residues. CDR3 sequence reads: CASRGGGMSSYEQYF. The CDR3 bases are TGTGCCAGCAGAGGTGGCGGGATGAGCTCCTACGAGCAGTACTTC. The full variable domain, rest sourced from reference TRBV28 and TRBJ2-7, is DVKVTQSSRYLVKRTGEKVFLECVQDMDHENMFWYRQDPGLGLRLIYFSYDVKMKEKGDIPEGYSVSREKKERFSLILESASTNQTSMYLCASRGGGMSSYEQYFGPGTRLTVT.

The chain combines TRBV27 with TRBJ1-1; D is possibly TRBD1 (5 bases). Germline assignment: CDR1 MNHEY and CDR2 SMNVEV (reference sequence). The CDR3 runs to 15 residues. The ends were cut back, 8 bases at V and 0 bases at J, with 16 bases in the middle. The CDR3 sequence: CASSFQGMVNTEAFF. The CDR3 region has the DNA TGTGCCAGCTCATTTCAGGGTATGGTGAACACTGAAGCTTTCTTT.

This clone showed up just once. The chain combines TRBV7-6 with TRBJ2-1, with 12 bases that match TRBD2. The V gene end was trimmed by 0 bases and the J gene end by 5 bases; junction bases not matched to a gene: 8. Germline CDR1 SGHVS, CDR2 FNYEAQ. This CDR3 is 18 amino acids long. The CDR3 protein is CASSLAPGTSGPNNEQFF. The CDR3 coding sequence is TGTGCCAGCAGCTTAGCGCCCGGGACTAGCGGGCCAAACAATGAGCAGTTCTTC.

The chain employs TRBV18 and TRBJ2-7; unclear D gene. Deletions cut 4 bases from V and 0 bases from J, with 10 bases between. Germline V gives CDR1 KGHSH, CDR2 LQKENI. The CDR3 has 14 residues. The CDR3 loop reads CASSRGALSYEQYF. CDR3 DNA sequence: TGTGCCAGCTCACGAGGCGCCCTCTCCTACGAGCAGTACTTC.

This rearrangement joins TRBV20-1 to TRBJ1-4; D might be TRBD1 (6 bases). This CDR3 spans 12 amino acids. Germline V gene sequence: CDR1 DFQATT, CDR2 SNEGSKA (reference sequence). V lost 3 bases and J 8 bases, leaving 10 bases between the germline ends. In DNA, the CDR3 is TGCAGTGCTAGTCCCACAGGGGAAAAACTGTTTTTT. Protein: CSASPTGEKLFF.

As regards this clone: The germline gene is not matched at one end of the junction; a read error may be the cause. The rearrangement links TRBV9 to TRBJ2-3; TRBD2 matches 7 bases. Germline V lookup: CDR1 SGDLS, CDR2 YYNGEE. The CDR3 has 16 residues. The CDR3 loop is CASSVATSALTATQYF. CDR3 sequence (DNA): TGTGCCAGCAGCGTAGCTACTAGCGCCTTAACAGCTACGCAGTATTTT.